Listed below are T cell receptor beta chains from one sample, sequenced in a study of blood T cell repertoires in COVID-19. Profiling relied on immunoSEQ multiplex PCR, and the TCRdb table lists in-frame clones only, not all of them. The sample records 380,000 or so clones, 80% to 90% being singletons. Sequenced sample: PBMCs or T cells enriched from blood (not recorded which). Source of these receptors: a man under 40 who had recovered from COVID-19. Both conserved end residues are part of each CDR3. D genes are given only for firm matches. Clone size is given for some rows only: seen once, a few or many times, or a class if the clone is expanded.

clone size,V gene,J gene,CDR3 length,D gene,CDR3 protein,CDR3 DNA
NA,TRBV9,TRBJ2-1,15,TRBD2,CASSVGSSGVNEQFF,TGTGCCAGCAGCGTAGGCAGTAGCGGGGTAAATGAGCAGTTCTTC
NA,TRBV2,TRBJ2-7,12,NA,CASSGDSYEQYF,TGTGCCAGCTCCGGGGACTCCTACGAGCAGTACTTC
NA,TRBV6-5,TRBJ1-2,14,TRBD1,CASSYSGPGGGYTF,TGTGCCAGCAGTTACTCCGGACCAGGGGGAGGCTACACCTTC
NA,TRBV6-5,TRBJ1-5,15,TRBD1,CASTQDRYSNQPQHF,TGTGCCAGCACCCAGGACAGGTATAGCAATCAGCCCCAGCATTTT
NA,TRBV30,TRBJ1-2,12,NA,CACPGEGYGYTF,TGTGCCTGCCCCGGGGAGGGCTATGGCTACACCTTC
few,TRBV10-2,TRBJ1-1,9,TRBD1,CASRRQGFF,TGCGCCAGCAGAAGACAGGGTTTCTTT
NA,TRBV19,TRBJ1-1,14,NA,CASSIPQGNTEAFF,TGTGCCAGTAGTATTCCACAGGGGAACACTGAAGCTTTCTTT
NA,TRBV6-5,TRBJ1-6,15,NA,CASTAGSSYNSPLHF,TGTGCCAGCACCGCCGGGAGCTCCTATAATTCACCCCTCCACTTT
NA,TRBV6-5,TRBJ2-5,13,TRBD1,CASRGQGTGTQYF,TGTGCCAGCAGGGGACAGGGGACCGGGACCCAGTACTTC
NA,TRBV6-5,TRBJ2-7,13,NA,CASSYKASYEQYF,TGTGCCAGCAGTTACAAAGCCTCCTACGAGCAGTACTTC
once,TRBV21-1,TRBJ2-3,15,NA,CASSFRDSCTDTQYF,TGTGCCAGCAGCTTCCGGGACTCCTGCACAGATACGCAGTATTTT
NA,TRBV4-2,TRBJ1-2,18,NA,CASSQARLLDTSNYGYTF,TGTGCCAGCAGCCAAGCACGCCTGCTGGACACCTCTAACTATGGCTACACCTTC
few,TRBV7-9,TRBJ2-1,14,TRBD1,CASSRDRSFYEQFF,TGTGCCAGCAGCCGGGACAGGTCTTTCTATGAGCAGTTCTTC
NA,TRBV11-2,TRBJ2-1,13,NA,CASSSKTINEQFF,TGTGCCAGCAGCTCGAAGACTATCAATGAGCAGTTCTTC
once,TRBV6-5,TRBJ2-7,15,NA,CASSKTGFSSYEQYF,TGTGCCAGCAGTAAGACAGGCTTCAGCTCCTACGAGCAGTACTTC
NA,TRBV7-2,TRBJ1-6,14,NA,CASSPGTDNSPLHF,TGTGCCAGCAGCCCCGGAACAGATAATTCACCCCTCCACTTT
NA,TRBV11-2,TRBJ1-1,13,NA,CASSLGGLTEAFF,TGTGCCAGCAGCTTGGGAGGGCTCACTGAAGCTTTCTTT
once,TRBV27,TRBJ2-1,12,NA,CASSFSRNGQFF,TGTGCCAGCAGTTTTTCGCGGAATGGGCAGTTCTTC
NA,TRBV7-9,TRBJ2-7,13,NA,CASSLAGRAEQYF,TGTGCCAGCAGCTTAGCGGGCAGGGCCGAGCAGTACTTC
NA,TRBV29-1,TRBJ2-2,13,NA,CSVEGARGGELFF,TGCAGCGTCGAGGGGGCGCGGGGCGGGGAGCTGTTTTTT
NA,TRBV6-2/TRBV6-3,TRBJ2-7,19,TRBD2,CASSYSVASGGLTVYEQYF,TGTGCCAGCAGTTACTCGGTTGCTAGCGGGGGTCTAACAGTCTACGAGCAGTACTTC
NA,TRBV30,TRBJ1-1,17,NA,CAWGRFGGTGKNTEAFF,TGTGCCTGGGGCCGCTTTGGTGGAACAGGGAAAAACACTGAAGCTTTCTTT
NA,TRBV10-1,TRBJ2-3,15,NA,CASSGLLGVADTQYF,TGCGCCAGCAGTGGACTACTTGGCGTGGCAGATACGCAGTATTTT
NA,TRBV6-5,TRBJ2-7,15,TRBD1,CASSYSRQGPSEQYF,TGTGCCAGCAGTTACTCCCGACAGGGACCCTCCGAGCAGTACTTC
NA,TRBV6-2/TRBV6-3,TRBJ2-7,16,NA,CASSQQGTYSSYEQYF,TGTGCCAGCAGTCAACAAGGGACTTACAGCTCCTACGAGCAGTACTTC
NA,TRBV23-1,TRBJ1-3,16,NA,CASSQNRGRAGNTIYF,TGCGCCAGCAGTCAAAATAGAGGGAGGGCCGGAAACACCATATATTTT
once,TRBV30,TRBJ1-1,13,TRBD1,CAWSHEGATEAFF,TGTGCCTGGAGTCATGAGGGGGCAACTGAAGCTTTCTTT
few,TRBV5-1,TRBJ1-5,13,NA,CASRERVGQPQHF,TGCGCCAGCAGAGAGAGGGTGGGGCAGCCCCAGCATTTT
NA,TRBV6-1,TRBJ1-2,14,TRBD1,CASSEDRSNYGYTF,TGTGCCAGCAGTGAGGACAGGAGTAACTATGGCTACACCTTC
NA,TRBV12-3/TRBV12-4,TRBJ1-3,12,NA,CASKRQGEGIYF,TGTGCCAGCAAGAGGCAGGGTGAAGGTATTTATTTT
NA,TRBV19,TRBJ1-2,15,TRBD1,CASRPGTGGNYGYTF,TGTGCCAGTAGGCCCGGGACAGGAGGTAACTATGGCTACACCTTC
NA,TRBV29-1,TRBJ1-1,14,NA,CSVDQTPPNTEAFF,TGCAGCGTTGACCAGACACCCCCGAACACTGAAGCTTTCTTT
NA,TRBV10-1,TRBJ1-5,17,TRBD1,CASSESVRDRVCQPQHF,TGCGCCAGCAGTGAGTCTGTCCGGGACAGGGTATGTCAGCCCCAGCATTTT
once,TRBV19,TRBJ1-5,16,TRBD1,CASTTTGRIGNQPQHF,TGTGCCAGTACGACGACAGGGAGGATCGGCAATCAGCCCCAGCATTTT
NA,TRBV4-2,TRBJ2-1,15,TRBD2,CASSPRTREYNEQFF,TGTGCCAGCAGCCCCAGGACGCGGGAGTACAATGAGCAGTTCTTC
NA,TRBV5-4,TRBJ2-3,16,NA,CASSRSSQAGADTQYF,TGTGCCAGCAGTCGGTCGTCGCAGGCTGGCGCAGATACGCAGTATTTT
NA,TRBV20-1,TRBJ2-3,16,NA,CSASADGTPSTDTQYF,TGCAGTGCTAGTGCCGATGGGACTCCGAGCACAGATACGCAGTATTTT
few,TRBV29-1,TRBJ1-3,13,TRBD1,CSVGTASGNTIYF,TGCAGCGTCGGGACAGCCTCTGGAAACACCATATATTTT
NA,TRBV9,TRBJ2-3,19,TRBD2,CASSVEPAGGPSTTDTQYF,TGTGCCAGCAGCGTAGAGCCAGCGGGGGGGCCTTCCACCACAGATACGCAGTATTTT
NA,TRBV7-2,TRBJ1-3,15,NA,CASSLDRQSGNTIYF,TGTGCCAGCAGCTTAGACAGGCAGTCTGGAAACACCATATATTTT
NA,TRBV3-1/TRBV3-2,TRBJ2-2,16,TRBD1,CASSQEQGQFTGELFF,TGTGCCAGCAGCCAAGAGCAGGGACAGTTCACCGGGGAGCTGTTTTTT
NA,TRBV9,TRBJ2-1,16,TRBD2,CASSVASSGGYNEQFF,TGTGCCAGCAGCGTAGCGTCAAGCGGGGGTTACAATGAGCAGTTCTTC
NA,TRBV19,TRBJ2-7,14,TRBD1,CASTPGQGLYEQYF,TGTGCCAGTACCCCGGGACAGGGACTCTACGAGCAGTACTTC
NA,TRBV14,TRBJ2-2,15,TRBD1,CASSQRTGWTGELFF,TGTGCCAGCAGCCAGAGGACAGGTTGGACCGGGGAGCTGTTTTTT
NA,TRBV6-2/TRBV6-3,TRBJ2-5,14,TRBD2,CASSSGTSPETQYF,TGTGCCAGCAGTTCAGGGACTAGCCCCGAGACCCAGTACTTC
NA,TRBV4-3,TRBJ1-3,20,TRBD1,CASSLKLPTGLSSSGNTIYF,TGCGCCAGCAGCCTAAAGCTGCCGACAGGGCTATCGAGCTCTGGAAACACCATATATTTT